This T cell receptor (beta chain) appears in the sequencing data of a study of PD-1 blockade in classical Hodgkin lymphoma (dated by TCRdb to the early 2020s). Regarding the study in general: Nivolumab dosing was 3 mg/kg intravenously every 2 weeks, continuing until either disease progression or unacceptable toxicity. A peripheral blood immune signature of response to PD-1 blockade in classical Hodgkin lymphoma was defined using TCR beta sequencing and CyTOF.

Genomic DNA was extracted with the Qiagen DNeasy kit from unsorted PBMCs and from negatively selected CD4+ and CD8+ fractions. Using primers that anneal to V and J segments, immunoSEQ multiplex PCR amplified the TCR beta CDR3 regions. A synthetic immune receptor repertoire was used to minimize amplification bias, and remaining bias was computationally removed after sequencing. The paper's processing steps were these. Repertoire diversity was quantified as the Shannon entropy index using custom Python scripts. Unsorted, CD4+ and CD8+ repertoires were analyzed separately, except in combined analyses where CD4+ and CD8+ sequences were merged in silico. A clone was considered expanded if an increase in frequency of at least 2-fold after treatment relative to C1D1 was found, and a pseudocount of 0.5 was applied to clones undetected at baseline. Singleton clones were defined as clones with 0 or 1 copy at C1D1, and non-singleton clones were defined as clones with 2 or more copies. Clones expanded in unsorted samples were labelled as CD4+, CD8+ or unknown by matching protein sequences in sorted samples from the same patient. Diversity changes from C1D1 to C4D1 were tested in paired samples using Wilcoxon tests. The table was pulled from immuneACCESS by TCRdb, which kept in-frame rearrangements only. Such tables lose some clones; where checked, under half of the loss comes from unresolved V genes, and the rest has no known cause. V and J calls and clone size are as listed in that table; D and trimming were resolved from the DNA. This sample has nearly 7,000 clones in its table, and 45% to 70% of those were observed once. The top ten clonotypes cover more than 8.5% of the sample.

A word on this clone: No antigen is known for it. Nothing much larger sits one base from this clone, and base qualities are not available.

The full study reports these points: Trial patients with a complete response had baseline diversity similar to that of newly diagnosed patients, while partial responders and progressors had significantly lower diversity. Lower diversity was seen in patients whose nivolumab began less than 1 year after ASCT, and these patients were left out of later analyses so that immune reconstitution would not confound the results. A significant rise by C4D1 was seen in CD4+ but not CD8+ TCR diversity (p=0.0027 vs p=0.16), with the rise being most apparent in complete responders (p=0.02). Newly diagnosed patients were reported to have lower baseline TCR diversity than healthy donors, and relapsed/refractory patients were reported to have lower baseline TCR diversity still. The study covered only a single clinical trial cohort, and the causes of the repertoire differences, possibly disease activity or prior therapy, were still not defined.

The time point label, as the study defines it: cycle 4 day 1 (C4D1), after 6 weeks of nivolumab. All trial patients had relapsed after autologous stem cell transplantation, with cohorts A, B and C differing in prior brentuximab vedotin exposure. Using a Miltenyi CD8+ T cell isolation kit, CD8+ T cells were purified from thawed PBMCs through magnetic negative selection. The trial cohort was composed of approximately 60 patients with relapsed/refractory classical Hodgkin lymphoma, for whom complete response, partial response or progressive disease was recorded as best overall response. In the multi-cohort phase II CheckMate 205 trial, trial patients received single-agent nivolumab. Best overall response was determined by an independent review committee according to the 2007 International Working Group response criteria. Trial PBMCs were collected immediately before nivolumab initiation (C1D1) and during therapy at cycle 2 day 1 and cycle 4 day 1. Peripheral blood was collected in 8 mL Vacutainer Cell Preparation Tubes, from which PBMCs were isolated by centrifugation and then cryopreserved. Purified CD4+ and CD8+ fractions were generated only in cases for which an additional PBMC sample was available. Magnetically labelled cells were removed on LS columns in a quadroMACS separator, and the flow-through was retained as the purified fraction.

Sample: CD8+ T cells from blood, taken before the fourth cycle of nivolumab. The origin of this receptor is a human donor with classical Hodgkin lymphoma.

The DNA is as follows: TGCGCCAGCAGCCAAGTCGTGACCTACGAGCAGTACTTC. It encodes CASSQVVTYEQYF. Recombination connected TRBV4-1 to TRBJ2-7, with an unclear D gene assignment. CDR1 MGHRA and CDR2 YSYEKL are derived from the germline V gene. The CDR3 has 13 amino acids, counting the end cysteine and phenylalanine. The sequence is cut down to CDR3 DNA, 39 bases in frame from base 1. The V and J ends are trimmed by 1 base and 2 bases, leaving 6 bases between them.